The sequence of this T cell receptor beta chain was determined in a study of T cell repertoires in cytomegalovirus infection. Study at large: Recently described HLA-C-restricted plus well-studied HLA-B-restricted CMV epitopes were used. In public TCR beta signatures, there were indications of both CMV infection and matching HLA type.

A word on this clonotype: What it recognizes is unknown.

Regarding the study as a whole: Cumulated frequencies of public TCR beta families served to identify carriers of CMV plus the relevant HLA.

One entry per CDR3 protein, called by TCRdb with MiXCR from the reads. The profile shows approximately 390,000 distinct CDR3 sequences, about 35% of them singletons. The CDR3 is made up of 11 amino acids. V lost 10 bases and J 4 bases, leaving 8 bases between the germline ends. Germline loops: CDR1 LNHDA, CDR2 SQIVND (reference sequence). The clonotype was recovered from a human donor in good health (CMV status not recorded). Some clones in this sample may be carry-over from other donors' samples. The genes are TRBV19 and TRBJ2-1; a possible D gene is TRBD2 (6 bases). The source was cultured PBMCs, collected from culture after CMV antigen stimulation. This chain's CDR3 is CAIGGYNEQFF. The CDR3 region has the DNA TGTGCCATCGGAGGGTACAATGAGCAGTTCTTC. The full variable domain, its missing parts supplied by reference TRBV19 and TRBJ2-1, is DGGITQSPKYLFRKEGQNVTLSCEQNLNHDAMYWYRQDPGQGLRLIYYSQIVNDFQKGDIAEGYSVSREKKESFPLTVTSAQKNPTAFYLCAIGGYNEQFFGPGTRLTVL.